This is a list of T cell receptor beta chains from one sample in a study of blood T cell repertoires in COVID-19. Some clones are missing from TCRdb's copy, which holds only in-frame ones; the method was immunoSEQ multiplex PCR. This table has 120,000 to 150,000 clones, more than 70% appearing once. Sequencing used peripheral blood. The receptors shown here come from a human donor in a cohort sampled during active COVID-19. The CDR3 runs from the conserved cysteine through the conserved F or W. The D gene is left open where the match is weak. The listing skips clone size in some rows; elsewhere it reads once, few, many or a size class.

J gene	V gene	clone size	D gene	CDR3 protein	CDR3 DNA
TRBJ2-7	TRBV9	.	TRBD2	CASGAGGYEQYF	TGTGCCAGCGGAGCCGGGGGGTACGAGCAGTACTTC
TRBJ2-3	TRBV6-1	.	TRBD2	CASSGRGTSALGSTDTQYF	TGTGCCAGCAGTGGACGCGGGACTAGTGCCCTGGGTAGCACAGATACGCAGTATTTT
TRBJ2-7	TRBV5-1	.	.	CASSLAGQGIYEQYF	TGCGCCAGCAGCTTGGCAGGGCAGGGGATCTACGAGCAGTACTTC
TRBJ1-4	TRBV25-1	.	TRBD1	CATTTGSATNEKLFF	TGTGCCACCACGACAGGGAGCGCAACTAATGAAAAACTGTTTTTT
TRBJ2-5	TRBV6-2/TRBV6-3	once	.	CASSSNGEETQYF	TGTGCCAGCAGTTCGAACGGGGAGGAGACCCAGTACTTC
TRBJ1-4	TRBV29-1	.	TRBD1	CSVEEGGSEKLFF	TGCAGCGTTGAAGAAGGGGGCTCTGAAAAACTGTTTTTT
TRBJ2-3	TRBV5-4	.	TRBD2	CASSGSSGGGTDTQYF	TGTGCCAGCAGCGGGAGTAGCGGGGGAGGTACAGATACGCAGTATTTT
TRBJ2-7	TRBV7-2	.	.	CASSLDGGQYEQYF	TGTGCCAGCAGCTTAGACGGGGGGCAATACGAGCAGTACTTC
TRBJ2-1	TRBV11-2	.	TRBD2	CASSPGTSVDNEQFF	TGTGCCAGCAGCCCCGGGACTAGCGTCGACAATGAGCAGTTCTTC
TRBJ2-7	TRBV9	.	TRBD1	CASSVAQGPGQGAYEQYF	TGTGCCAGCAGCGTAGCTCAGGGGCCGGGACAGGGGGCCTACGAGCAGTACTTC
TRBJ1-2	TRBV11-2	once	TRBD1	CASSADRGGGYTF	TGTGCCAGCAGCGCGGACAGGGGCGGAGGCTACACCTTC
TRBJ1-3	TRBV16	.	.	CASSQSLGNTIYF	TGTGCCAGCAGCCAATCTCTGGGAAACACCATATATTTT
TRBJ2-2	TRBV7-3	.	.	CASSPRILGDTGELFF	TGTGCCAGCAGCCCCCGTATCCTAGGGGACACCGGGGAGCTGTTTTTT
TRBJ2-3	TRBV10-2	.	TRBD2	CASRRLAGVRGTDTQYF	TGCGCCAGCAGAAGACTAGCGGGGGTCCGGGGTACAGATACGCAGTATTTT
TRBJ2-7	TRBV2	.	TRBD1	CASSVRTGVSYEQYF	TGTGCCAGCAGTGTAAGGACAGGGGTCTCCTACGAGCAGTACTTC
TRBJ1-4	TRBV5-4	.	TRBD1	CASSARAQGDEKLFF	TGTGCCAGCAGCGCCCGGGCGCAGGGGGATGAAAAACTGTTTTTT
TRBJ2-7	TRBV5-6	.	TRBD2	CASSPSGAGTPFYEQYF	TGTGCCAGCAGCCCCAGCGGGGCCGGGACGCCCTTCTACGAGCAGTACTTC
TRBJ1-1	TRBV5-5	.	.	CASSSVRETEAFF	TGTGCCAGCAGCTCCGTCCGCGAGACTGAAGCTTTCTTT
TRBJ2-3	TRBV6-2/TRBV6-3	.	TRBD2	CASSYSTSGGDTDTQYF	TGTGCCAGCAGTTACTCAACTAGCGGGGGAGACACAGATACGCAGTATTTT
TRBJ1-4	TRBV3-1/TRBV3-2	.	TRBD1	CASSQGQGREKLFF	TGTGCCAGCAGCCAAGGACAGGGGAGAGAAAAACTGTTTTTT
TRBJ1-2	TRBV28	.	.	CASSLAGSPLYGYTF	TGTGCCAGCAGTTTGGCCGGGTCTCCCCTCTATGGCTACACCTTC
TRBJ2-3	TRBV29-1	.	TRBD2	CSVRLAGGDTQYF	TGCAGCGTTCGACTAGCGGGCGGGGATACGCAGTATTTT